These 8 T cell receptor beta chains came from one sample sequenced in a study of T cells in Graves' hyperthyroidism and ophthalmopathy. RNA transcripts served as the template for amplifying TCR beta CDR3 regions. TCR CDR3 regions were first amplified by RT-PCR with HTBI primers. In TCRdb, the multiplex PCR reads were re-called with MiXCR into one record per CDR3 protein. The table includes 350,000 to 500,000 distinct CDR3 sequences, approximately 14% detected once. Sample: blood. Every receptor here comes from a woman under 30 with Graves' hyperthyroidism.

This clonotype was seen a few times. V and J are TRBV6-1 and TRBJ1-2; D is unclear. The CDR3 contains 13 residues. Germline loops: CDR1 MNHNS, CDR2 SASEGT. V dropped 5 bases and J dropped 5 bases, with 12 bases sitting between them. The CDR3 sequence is CASSSNRPYGYTF. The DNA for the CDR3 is TGTGCCAGCAGTTCTAACAGACCTTATGGCTACACCTTC.

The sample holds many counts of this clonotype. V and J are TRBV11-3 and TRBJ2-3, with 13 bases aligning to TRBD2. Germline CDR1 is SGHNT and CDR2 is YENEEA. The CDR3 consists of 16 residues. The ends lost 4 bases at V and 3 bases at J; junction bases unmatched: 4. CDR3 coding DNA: TGTGCCAGCAGCTCCGGACTAGCGGGAGCAACAGATACGCAGTATTTT. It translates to CASSSGLAGATDTQYF.

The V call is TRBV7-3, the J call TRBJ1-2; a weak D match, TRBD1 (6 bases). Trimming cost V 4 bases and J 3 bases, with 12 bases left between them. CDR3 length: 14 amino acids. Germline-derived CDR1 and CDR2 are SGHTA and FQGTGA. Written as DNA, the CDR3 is TGTGCCAGCAGCTATCAGGGGAATCACTATGGCTACACCTTC. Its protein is CASSYQGNHYGYTF.

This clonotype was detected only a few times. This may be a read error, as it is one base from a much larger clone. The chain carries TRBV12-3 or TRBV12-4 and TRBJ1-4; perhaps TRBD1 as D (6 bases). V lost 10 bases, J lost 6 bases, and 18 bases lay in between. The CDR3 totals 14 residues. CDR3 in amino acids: CATRVVGADEKLFF. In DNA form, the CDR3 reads TGTGCCACCCGGGTCGTGGGGGCCGATGAAAAACTGTTTTTT.

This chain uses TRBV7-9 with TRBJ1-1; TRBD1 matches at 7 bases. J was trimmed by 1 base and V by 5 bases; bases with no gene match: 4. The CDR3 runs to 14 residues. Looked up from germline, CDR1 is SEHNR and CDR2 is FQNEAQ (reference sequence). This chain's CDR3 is CASSRQGSNTEAFF. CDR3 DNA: TGTGCCAGCAGCCGACAGGGATCGAACACTGAAGCTTTCTTT.

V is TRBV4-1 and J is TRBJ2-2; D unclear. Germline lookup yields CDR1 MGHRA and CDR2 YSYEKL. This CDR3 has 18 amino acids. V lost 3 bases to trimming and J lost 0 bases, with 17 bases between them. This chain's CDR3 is CASSHPFLLGSNTGELFF. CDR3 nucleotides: TGCGCCAGCAGCCACCCCTTTTTGCTGGGTTCGAACACCGGGGAGCTGTTTTTT.

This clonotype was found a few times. This CDR3 is CSVASTEAFF. The CDR3 DNA sequence: TGCAGCGTTGCGAGCACTGAAGCTTTCTTT. The chain recombines TRBV29-1 with TRBJ1-1; D remains unclear. The V end lost 4 bases, the J end lost 4 bases, and 4 bases lay between the germline ends. Germline assignment: CDR1 SQVTM and CDR2 ANQGSEA. The CDR3 has 10 amino acids.

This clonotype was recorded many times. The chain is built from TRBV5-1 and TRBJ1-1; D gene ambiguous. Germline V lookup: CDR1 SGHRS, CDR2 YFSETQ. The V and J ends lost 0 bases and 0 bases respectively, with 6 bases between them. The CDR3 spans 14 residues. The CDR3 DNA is TGCGCCAGCAGCTTGGTTCAGCTGAACACTGAAGCTTTCTTT. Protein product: CASSLVQLNTEAFF.